This TCR beta chain was sequenced in a study of CXCR3-negative and CXCR3-positive naive CD8 T cells. Study-level background: Total TRB output reached around 140 million reads, about 1.5 +/- 0.3 million per library. General study points: Higher TRB CDR3 hydrophobicity marked CXCR3-positive naive cells relative to CXCR3-negative naive cells. TRB CDR3 properties served as the basis for inferring TCR strength, and surface CD5 was comparable between naive subsets.

Germline CDR1 reads LGHNA; CDR2 reads YSLEER. There are 15 residues in the CDR3. As concerns this clonotype: As yet, its antigen is unknown.

In preparing the TRB cDNA libraries, 5' RACE with UMI labels was used. TCRdb re-called the 5' RACE reads and gives one entry per CDR3 protein, without DNA. This listing includes approximately 59,000 distinct CDR3 sequences. Specimen: naive CXCR3+ CD8+ T cells from blood. Subset noted: CD45RO-CCR7+CD27+CD95- naive CD8+ T cells expressing CXCR3 (TNR3+). V usage is TRBV4-3 and J usage is TRBJ1-2; absent DNA, TCRdb's TRBD1 call cannot be checked. This TCR came from a human donor in good health. Some clones in this sample may be carry-over from other donors' samples. CDR3 region: CASSPGTGGYYGYTF.